This TCR beta chain was recovered during a study of cytomegalovirus exposure and HLA in healthy donors. The study ran its PCR with 60 Vbeta and 13 Jbeta primers. Clones were sequenced by immunoSEQ multiplex PCR, and TCRdb holds only the in-frame ones, with some missing. The table includes about 100,000 clones, more than 65% detected once. A remark on this clone: What it recognizes is unknown.

Study conclusions and caveats: Roughly uniform sequencing depth across donors was assumed, possibly incorrectly.

The sample taken for sequencing was PBMCs. The sequence derives from a male donor in good health and CMV-seronegative.

CDR3 sequence: CASSYSQGGNTGELFF. The CDR3 bases are TGTGCCAGCAGCTACTCACAAGGGGGGAACACCGGGGAGCTGTTTTTT. This chain joins TRBV5-8 and TRBJ2-2, with D maybe TRBD1 (6 bases). Germline assignment: CDR1 SGHTS and CDR2 YDEGEE. V lost 3 bases and J 1 base, leaving 13 bases between the germline ends. The CDR3 spans 16 residues. The whole variable domain, remainder taken from reference TRBV5-8 and TRBJ2-2, is EAGVTQSPTHLIKTRGQQATLRCSPISGHTSVYWYQQALGLGLQFLLWYDEGEERNRGNFPPRFSGRQFPNYSSELNVNALELEDSALYLCASSYSQGGNTGELFFGEGSRLTVL.